The 25 T cell receptor beta chains presented below share a single source sample, sequenced in a study of CD8+CD57+ T cells in acquired aplastic anemia. The TCR beta profiling, which covered VDJ combination and CDR3 sequence, was carried out using genomic DNA as the template. TCRdb re-called the reads with MiXCR, one entry per CDR3 protein. The sample lists some 120,000 distinct CDR3 sequences; almost 40% were seen once. Patients picked for sequencing had shown CD8+CD57+ cell expansion detected by flow cytometry. Sample: sorted CD4+, CD8+, or CD8+CD57+ T cells (not recorded which) from PBMCs. Source of these receptors: a human donor with aplastic anemia.

In this sample, this clonotype turned up many times. The V gene is TRBV20-1, the J gene TRBJ2-3, with TRBD2 identical over 9 bases. V trimming: 0 bases; J trimming: 6 bases; junction bases outside the gene matches: 16. In germline, CDR1 is DFQATT, CDR2 SNEGSKA (reference sequence). The CDR3 has 18 amino acids. The CDR3 DNA reads TGCAGTGCTAGAGACCCCGGGGCTAGCGGGGCATTGGGGGATACGCAGTATTTT. As protein: CSARDPGASGALGDTQYF.

This clonotype appeared once. This sequence joins TRBV6-1 and TRBJ2-7, with 8 bases aligning to TRBD2. Germline V gene data show CDR1 as MNHNS and CDR2 as SASEGT. Trimming took 6 bases from V and 6 from J; bases not matched to a gene: 10. This CDR3 comprises 14 residues. This chain's CDR3 is CASRHGGGRTEQYF. The CDR3 DNA sequence: TGTGCCAGCAGGCACGGGGGGGGGAGGACCGAGCAGTACTTC.

The chain links TRBV19 to TRBJ1-1; D is unresolved. Trimming removed 11 bases at V and 4 bases at J, with 11 bases between. The CDR3 sequence is 11 residues long. Germline CDR1 reads LNHDA; CDR2 reads SQIVND (reference sequence). The CDR3 loop is CACDRGTEAFF. CDR3 DNA: TGTGCCTGCGACCGTGGCACTGAAGCTTTCTTT.

This clonotype occurred many times. J is TRBJ2-5 and V is TRBV6-6, with D tentatively TRBD1 or TRBD2 (5 bases each). The CDR3 is made up of 12 amino acids. Germline values: CDR1 MNHNY, CDR2 SVGAGI (reference sequence). The V end was cut by 3 bases, the J end by 4 bases, with 6 bases between. CDR3 protein: CASSYGGETQYF. The DNA of the CDR3 is TGTGCCAGCAGTTATGGGGGAGAGACCCAGTACTTC.

This clonotype occurred many times. The genes are TRBV24-1 and TRBJ1-2; 8 bases are a match to TRBD1. Germline CDR1 reads KGHDR; CDR2 reads SFDVKD. The CDR3 is 16 residues long. With 0 bases clipped from V and 3 bases from J, the junction kept 5 bases outside the gene matches. CDR3 coding DNA: TGTGCCACCAGTGATTTGAGGGCAGGGGGCTACTATGGCTACACCTTC. Its translation is CATSDLRAGGYYGYTF.

Worth noting for this clonotype: This could be a read error, since a much larger clone is one nucleotide away. The rearrangement uses TRBV5-1 and TRBJ2-1; maybe TRBD2 (6 bases). The CDR3 contains 13 residues. V dropped 2 bases and J dropped 8 bases, with 11 bases sitting between them. Germline CDR1 SGHRS, CDR2 YFSETQ. The CDR3 spells CASSFGGNDEQFF. The CDR3 DNA reads as TGCGCCAGCAGCTTTGGGGGGAACGATGAGCAGTTCTTC.

As concerns this clonotype: This could be a read error, since a much larger clone is one nucleotide away. V and J are TRBV12-3 or TRBV12-4 and TRBJ2-1, with 9 positions matching TRBD1. The CDR3 is 16 amino acids. CDR3 DNA sequence: TGTGCCGGCAGTCGTTCCGGGACAGGGCCTAACAATGAGCAGTTCTTC. Amino acid sequence: CAGSRSGTGPNNEQFF.

In the case of this clonotype: The junction departs from the called germline gene at one end, perhaps through a read error. The chain combines TRBV5-4 with TRBJ1-1; D is unclear. Germline-derived CDR1 and CDR2 are SGHNT and YYREEE (reference sequence). This CDR3 is 15 amino acids long. The CDR3 spells CVSSTPEIPNTEAFF. The CDR3 DNA is TGTGTCAGCAGCACTCCAGAAATCCCGAACACTGAAGCTTTCTTT.

The gene calls are TRBV2 and TRBJ1-2; 7 bases match TRBD1. CDR1 and CDR2 (germline): SNHLY, FYNNEI. CDR3 length: 13 residues. V lost 6 bases to trimming and J lost 5 bases; unmatched junction nucleotides: 6. CDR3: CASSGDSLYGYTF. The CDR3 DNA sequence: TGTGCCAGCAGCGGGGACAGTCTATATGGCTACACCTTC. Full variable domain (outside the CDR3, taken from reference TRBV2 and TRBJ1-2): EPEVTQTPSHQVTQMGQEVILRCVPISNHLYFYWYRQILGQKVEFLVSFYNNEISEKSEIFDDQFSVERPDGSNFTLKIRSTKLEDSAMYFCASSGDSLYGYTFGSGTRLTVV.

This clonotype came up many times. CDR3 bases: TGTGCCAGTAGTATAAGGATCACTAACTATGGCTACACCTTC. Its protein product is CASSIRITNYGYTF. The rearrangement uses TRBV19 and TRBJ1-2; no reliable D call. The CDR3 loop spans 14 amino acids. Germline lookup yields CDR1 LNHDA and CDR2 SQIVND (reference sequence). The ends were cut back, 2 bases at V and 0 bases at J, with 7 bases in the middle.

The chain uses TRBV28 and TRBJ2-5, with 9 bases that match TRBD2. The CDR3 spans 16 residues. Germline CDR1 MDHEN, CDR2 SYDVKM. Unmatched junction bases numbered 14, after V lost 7 bases and J lost 5 bases. The CDR3 DNA is TGTGCCAGCATCGGTGGAGCGGGGGGTGGGGGTGAGACCCAGTACTTC. Translation gives CASIGGAGGGGETQYF.

This clonotype was counted ten times or more. The V call is TRBV14, the J call TRBJ1-1; D call uncertain. CDR1 is SGHDN and CDR2 is FVKESK in the germline V gene. V lost 3 bases to trimming and J lost 1 base, with 9 bases between them. The CDR3 contains 14 residues. CDR3 nucleotide sequence: TGTGCCAGCAGCCATAACGCCTGGAACACTGAAGCTTTCTTT. Its translation: CASSHNAWNTEAFF.

This clonotype occurred many times. The chain uses TRBV16 and TRBJ2-5; D is unresolved. Trimming took off 0 bases at V and 5 bases at J, with 4 bases between the two ends. The CDR3 has 12 amino acids. Germline V gene sequence: CDR1 KGHSY, CDR2 FQNENV. The CDR3 DNA is TGTGCCAGCAGCCAATCGGCCGAGACCCAGTACTTC. This codes for CASSQSAETQYF.

This clonotype was detected many times. The chain couples TRBV7-9 to TRBJ2-7; perhaps TRBD2 as D (5 bases). Germline values: CDR1 SEHNR, CDR2 FQNEAQ (reference sequence). Trimming shortened V by 4 bases and J by 2 bases, and 9 bases separated the two germline ends. The CDR3 runs 13 residues. The CDR3 sequence is CASSSDSAYEQYF. The CDR3 bases are TGTGCCAGCAGCTCGGACTCGGCCTACGAGCAGTACTTC.

The chain has TRBV2 and TRBJ2-7, with 9 nucleotides matching TRBD1. The ends lost 8 bases at V and 5 bases at J; junction bases unmatched: 10. The germline gives CDR1 SNHLY, CDR2 FYNNEI. This CDR3 region has 14 residues. CDR3 in amino acids: CASGTGGKSHEQYF. DNA of the CDR3: TGTGCCAGCGGAACAGGGGGCAAATCCCACGAGCAGTACTTC.

The rearrangement uses TRBV7-2 and TRBJ1-5, with D hard to call. Germline CDR1 SGHTA, CDR2 FQGNSA. Trimming removed 3 bases from V and 3 bases from J, with 6 bases in between. The CDR3 is made up of 13 amino acids. Written as DNA, the CDR3 is TGTGCCAGCAGCTTGCAGGACAATCAGCCCCAGCATTTT. Residues: CASSLQDNQPQHF.

This clonotype was seen a handful of times. The V gene is TRBV29-1, the J gene TRBJ2-7; the D is unclear. CDR1 is SQVTM, CDR2 ANQGSEA, per germline. This CDR3 comprises 12 residues. Trimming cost V 4 bases and J 4 bases, with 11 bases left between them. The CDR3 spells CSVGVYGYEQYF. The CDR3 region has the DNA TGCAGCGTTGGGGTTTACGGATACGAGCAGTACTTC.

The V call is TRBV2, the J call TRBJ2-5; 7 bases agree with TRBD1. V lost 8 bases to trimming and J lost 2 bases; unmatched junction nucleotides: 8. The CDR3 is 14 amino acids. CDR1 and CDR2 (germline): SNHLY, FYNNEI. CDR3 sequence (DNA): TGTGCCAGCCGGGACAGCCAAATTCAAGAGACCCAGTACTTC. It is translated as CASRDSQIQETQYF.

This chain connects TRBV25-1 to TRBJ1-6; TRBD1 matches 9 bases. The germline V gene has CDR1 MGHDK and CDR2 SYGVNS. V lost 2 bases, J lost 10 bases, and 15 bases stayed unmatched. The CDR3 is 18 residues long. The CDR3 DNA follows: TGTGCCAGCAGTGAAAGTATCGGCGGGACAGGGACCCTCTCACCCCTCCACTTT. Translating gives CASSESIGGTGTLSPLHF.

The chain joins TRBV2 to TRBJ2-1; a possible D gene is TRBD2 (5 bases). Looked up from germline, CDR1 is SNHLY and CDR2 is FYNNEI. V gave up 11 bases and J gave up 6 bases, with 17 bases separating them. The CDR3 length is 13 residues. This CDR3 reads CAGSYHVCNEQFF. In DNA form, the CDR3 reads TGTGCCGGGAGCTATCACGTCTGCAATGAGCAGTTCTTC.

This chain connects TRBV3-1 to TRBJ2-1; TRBD2 matches 10 bases. The trim removed 4 bases at V and 8 bases at J, leaving 11 bases unmatched. Germline V gene sequence: CDR1 LGHDT, CDR2 YNNKEL (reference sequence). This CDR3 spans 16 amino acids. CDR3 sequence reads: CASSPLPSGGADEQFF. CDR3 DNA sequence: TGTGCCAGCAGCCCACTCCCAAGCGGGGGGGCCGATGAGCAGTTCTTC.

The CDR3 spells CASSLTGANYGYTF. The CDR3, as DNA: TGTGCCAGCAGCTTGACAGGGGCAAACTATGGCTACACCTTC. The J gene is TRBJ1-2, the V gene TRBV6-1; 8 bases are shared with TRBD1. Germline assignment: CDR1 MNHNS and CDR2 SASEGT. The V and J ends lost 6 bases and 2 bases, in that order; junction bases with no gene match: 5. The CDR3 runs 14 residues.

In this sample, this clonotype turned up a few times. The V and J genes are TRBV4-2 and TRBJ2-3; TRBD2 agrees at 7 bases. Per the germline V gene, CDR1 is LGHNA and CDR2 is YNFKEQ. The CDR3 spans 18 residues. Trimming took 4 bases from V and 4 from J; bases not matched to a gene: 17. Written as DNA, the CDR3 is TGTGCCAGCAGCCTTCCAGAAATCCCTAGCGGTGAAGCAGATACGCAGTATTTT. Translation: CASSLPEIPSGEADTQYF.

V is TRBV20-1 and J is TRBJ2-4; 8 bases are a match to TRBD2. Germline V lookup: CDR1 DFQATT, CDR2 SNEGSKA (reference sequence). V lost 0 bases, J lost 10 bases, and 14 bases stayed unmatched. CDR3 size: 16 residues. The CDR3 sequence: CSARDTGLAARVIQYF. CDR3 sequence (DNA): TGCAGTGCTAGAGACACAGGACTAGCAGCAAGGGTGATTCAGTACTTC.

This clonotype has a single count. The chain carries TRBV6-1 and TRBJ1-1; D may be TRBD1 (5 bases). CDR1 MNHNS and CDR2 SASEGT come from the germline V gene. Trimming left V 10 bases short and J 0 bases short, with 15 bases between. The CDR3 loop spans 14 amino acids. CDR3: CAIAPQGLNTEAFF. CDR3 coding DNA: TGTGCCATCGCCCCTCAGGGTTTGAACACTGAAGCTTTCTTT.